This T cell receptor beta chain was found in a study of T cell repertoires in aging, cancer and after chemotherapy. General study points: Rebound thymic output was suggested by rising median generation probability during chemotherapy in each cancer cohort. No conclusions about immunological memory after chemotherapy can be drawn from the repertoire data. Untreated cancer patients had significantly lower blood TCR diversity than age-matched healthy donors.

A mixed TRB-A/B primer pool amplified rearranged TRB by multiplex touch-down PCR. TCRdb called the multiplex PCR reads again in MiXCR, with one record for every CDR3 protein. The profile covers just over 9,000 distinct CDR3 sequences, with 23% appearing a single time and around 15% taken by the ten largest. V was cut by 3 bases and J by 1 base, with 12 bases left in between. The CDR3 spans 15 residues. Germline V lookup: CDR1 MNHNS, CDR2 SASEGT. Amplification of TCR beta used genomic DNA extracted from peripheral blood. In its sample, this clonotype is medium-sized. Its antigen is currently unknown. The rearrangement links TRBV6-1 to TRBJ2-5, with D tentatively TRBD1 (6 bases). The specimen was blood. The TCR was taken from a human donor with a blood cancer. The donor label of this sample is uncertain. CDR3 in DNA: TGTGCCAGCAGTGAGTACAGGGCGGTCCAAGAGACCCAGTACTTC. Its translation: CASSEYRAVQETQYF.